These 21 T cell receptor beta chains came from one sample sequenced in a study of T cells after yellow fever vaccination. TCRdb re-derived calls from the 5' RACE reads in MiXCR, one entry per CDR3 protein. The data hold some 420,000 distinct CDR3 sequences, with roughly a sixth observed a single time. The sample in question was PBMCs, obtained before the yellow fever booster vaccination. The receptors were sampled from a man between 18 and 35 years old who received the YFV17D yellow fever vaccine.

Ten or more counts support this clonotype. The V and J genes are TRBV7-2 and TRBJ2-7; the D gene is possibly TRBD1 (6 bases). In germline, CDR1 is SGHTA, CDR2 FQGNSA. This CDR3 contains 13 residues. Trimming took 5 bases from V and 4 from J, leaving 12 bases between them. The CDR3 DNA reads TGTGCCAGCAGCCCTAGAGGGGGATACGAGCAGTACTTC. It encodes CASSPRGGYEQYF.

The CDR3, as DNA: TGTGCCAGTTCCAAGACAGGGAATAACATTCAGTACTTC. Protein sequence: CASSKTGNNIQYF. The chain employs TRBV7-8 and TRBJ2-4; 7 positions agree with TRBD1. Trimming removed 9 bases from V and 7 bases from J; junction bases left unmatched: 9. The CDR3 runs to 13 residues. Germline assignment: CDR1 SGHVS and CDR2 FQNEAQ.

This clonotype came up a few times. V gene TRBV9 combines with J gene TRBJ2-7; D is undetermined. CDR3 size: 15 residues. CDR1 is SGDLS and CDR2 is YYNGEE in the germline V gene. V lost 4 bases, J lost 7 bases, and 21 bases lay in between. As DNA, the CDR3 is TGTGCCAGCAGCCGGGCGCTTATGGACCCCGAGGAGCAGTACTTC. This sequence encodes CASSRALMDPEEQYF.

DNA of the CDR3: TGCAGTGTTTTAAAAGCGGGGGGTTTAACCTACGAGCAGTACTTC. Translating it yields CSVLKAGGLTYEQYF. The V and J genes are TRBV20-1 and TRBJ2-7, with 9 nucleotides matching TRBD2. V was clipped by 7 bases and J by 2 bases; unmatched bases: 12. Germline CDR1 DFQATT, CDR2 SNEGSKA (reference sequence). The CDR3 has 15 amino acids.

This clonotype has more than one count but fewer than ten. The chain couples TRBV7-7 to TRBJ2-5; 9 bases are a match to TRBD2. The CDR3 runs to 15 residues. V dropped 5 bases and J dropped 2; count of bases not matched to a gene: 6. In germline, CDR1 is SSHAT, CDR2 FNYEAQ (reference sequence). CDR3 sequence: CASSPAGGAQETQYF. The CDR3 coding sequence is TGTGCCAGCAGCCCAGCGGGGGGTGCGCAAGAGACCCAGTACTTC.

In this sample, this clonotype turned up a few times. The J gene is TRBJ2-3, the V gene TRBV4-3, with 9 bases fitting TRBD2. Germline CDR1 is LGHNA and CDR2 is YSLEER. Trimming took 8 bases from V and 2 from J; bases not matched to a gene: 5. The length of the CDR3 is 14 residues. CDR3 loop: CASRAGGHTDTQYF. For the CDR3, the DNA is TGCGCCAGCCGCGCGGGGGGGCACACAGATACGCAGTATTTT.

This clonotype appeared many times. For the CDR3, the DNA is TGTGCCAGCAGCCCGATAGCAGGCTCCTACAATGAGCAGTTCTTC. Translation: CASSPIAGSYNEQFF. The chain joins TRBV7-3 to TRBJ2-1; D ambiguous. CDR3 length: 15 amino acids. With 5 bases removed from V and 0 bases from J, the gap between germline ends came to 11 bases. Germline V lookup: CDR1 SGHTA, CDR2 FQGTGA.

The sample holds a few counts of this clonotype. This chain connects TRBV5-1 to TRBJ2-3, with 7 bases matching TRBD1. The length of the CDR3 is 15 residues. The germline CDR1 and CDR2 sequences are SGHRS and YFSETQ. With 4 bases clipped from V and 4 bases from J, the junction kept 9 bases outside the gene matches. CDR3 region: CASSGLGTEPDTQYF. The CDR3 DNA reads TGCGCCAGCAGCGGCCTGGGGACAGAACCAGATACGCAGTATTTT.

CDR3 in DNA: TGTGCCAGCAGTGCCACTAGCGGGAACACCGGGGAGCTGTTTTTT. This translates into CASSATSGNTGELFF. The V call is TRBV28, the J call TRBJ2-2; 8 positions agree with TRBD2. Germline CDR1 MDHEN, CDR2 SYDVKM. The CDR3 covers 15 residues. The V and J ends lost 5 bases and 1 base, in that order; junction bases with no gene match: 3. The full variable domain, its missing parts supplied by reference TRBV28 and TRBJ2-2, is DVKVTQSSRYLVKRTGEKVFLECVQDMDHENMFWYRQDPGLGLRLIYFSYDVKMKEKGDIPEGYSVSREKKERFSLILESASTNQTSMYLCASSATSGNTGELFFGEGSRLTVL.

This clonotype was counted only a few times. V is TRBV6-5 and J is TRBJ2-3; 7 bases match TRBD1. The CDR3 extends over 16 amino acids. The trim removed 2 bases at V and 4 bases at J, leaving 9 bases unmatched. Per the germline V gene, CDR1 is MNHEY and CDR2 is SVGAGI. The CDR3 reads CASSYALQGFPDTQYF. The DNA for the CDR3 is TGTGCCAGCAGTTACGCCCTACAGGGGTTCCCAGATACGCAGTATTTT.

The V call is TRBV12-3 or TRBV12-4, the J call TRBJ2-7; D is unclear. Deletions cut 3 bases from V and 7 bases from J, with 10 bases between. This CDR3 region has 12 residues. CDR3 bases: TGTGCCAGCAGTTTTTCAGGAGATGAGCAGTACTTC. Translated, it gives CASSFSGDEQYF.

The genes are TRBV3-1 and TRBJ2-1; D possibly matches TRBD1 or TRBD2 (5 bases each). With 0 bases removed from V and 2 bases from J, the gap between germline ends came to 14 bases. The CDR3 sequence is 17 residues long. The germline V gene has CDR1 LGHDT and CDR2 YNNKEL (reference sequence). The CDR3 DNA reads as TGTGCCAGCAGCCAAGAAATGCCCGGGGCGACCTACAATGAGCAGTTCTTC. Translating gives CASSQEMPGATYNEQFF.

This clonotype was detected many times. The chain recombines TRBV23-1 with TRBJ2-7; D is uncertain. TRBV23-1 is sorted into the ORF group, with uncertain function. The CDR3 runs to 11 residues. Trimming removed 8 bases at V and 6 bases at J, with 11 bases between. CDR3 residues: CASRFPSEQYV. As DNA, the CDR3 is TGCGCCAGCCGCTTCCCTAGCGAGCAGTACGTC.

This clonotype was picked up a small number of times. This chain links TRBV21-1 with TRBJ1-4. TRBV21-1 is marked as a pseudogene. CDR3 size: 15 residues. CDR3 protein: CASSKERQVNEKLFF. CDR3 DNA: TGTGCCAGCAGCAAAGAAAGGCAGGTGAATGAAAAACTGTTTTTT.

In DNA form, the CDR3 reads TGTGCCAGCCAGTCAGGGGGCTCGGATACGCAGTATTTT. Protein: CASQSGGSDTQYF. V usage is TRBV2 and J usage is TRBJ2-3; 8 bases agree with TRBD1. Germline assignment: CDR1 SNHLY and CDR2 FYNNEI. The CDR3 length is 13 residues. V was pared by 8 bases and J by 6 bases, with 7 bases of the junction left unmatched.

The CDR3 nucleotides are TGTGCCAGCGGGGGTGGGCAGACCCAGTACTTC. It translates to CASGGGQTQYF. The chain uses TRBV6-2 or TRBV6-3 and TRBJ2-5, with D perhaps being TRBD1 or TRBD2 (5 bases each). The CDR3 runs 11 residues. CDR1 and CDR2 (germline): MNHEY, SVGEGT. The V and J ends lost 8 bases and 6 bases respectively, with 10 bases between them.

The J gene is TRBJ1-6, the V gene TRBV27, with 7 bases fitting TRBD1. This CDR3 spans 18 amino acids. The V gene end was trimmed by 5 bases and the J gene end by 10 bases; junction bases not matched to a gene: 20. Germline CDR1 and CDR2: MNHEY and SMNVEV (reference sequence). CDR3 in DNA: TGTGCCAGCAGTCGATACGGTATGGAGGGGGCGGAAGGATCACCCCTCCACTTT. Translated, it gives CASSRYGMEGAEGSPLHF.

The V and J genes are TRBV29-1 and TRBJ1-2; unclear D gene. CDR1 is SQVTM, CDR2 ANQGSEA, per germline. This CDR3 region has 12 residues. Trimming left V 3 bases short and J 4 bases short, with 9 bases between. CDR3 in DNA: TGCAGCGTTGACAGCCAGGTCTATGGCTACACCTTC. Amino acid sequence: CSVDSQVYGYTF.

V and J are TRBV13 and TRBJ1-5; D not resolved. Trimming cost V 6 bases and J 0 bases, with 6 bases left between them. Germline V gene sequence: CDR1 PRHDT, CDR2 FYEKMQ (reference sequence). This CDR3 has 13 amino acids. CDR3 amino acids: CASRTFSNQPQHF. The CDR3 bases are TGTGCCAGCAGGACTTTTAGCAATCAGCCCCAGCATTTT.

The chain carries TRBV6-6 and TRBJ2-2, with D uncertain. Per the germline V gene, CDR1 is MNHNY and CDR2 is SVGAGI (reference sequence). Trimming shortened V by 1 base and J by 8 bases, and 8 bases separated the two germline ends. The CDR3 runs to 13 residues. DNA of the CDR3: TGTGCCAGCAGTTACTTTCAAGGAGGGGAGCTGTTTTTT. This codes for CASSYFQGGELFF.

This clonotype was observed a few times. V and J are TRBV7-9 and TRBJ2-2; no clear D. V was cut by 5 bases and J by 7 bases, with 11 bases left in between. Germline V CDR1 and CDR2: SEHNR, FQNEAQ (reference sequence). The CDR3 contains 13 residues. CDR3 residues: CASSPPSGGELFF. The CDR3 DNA sequence: TGTGCCAGCAGCCCCCCCTCGGGCGGGGAGCTGTTTTTT.